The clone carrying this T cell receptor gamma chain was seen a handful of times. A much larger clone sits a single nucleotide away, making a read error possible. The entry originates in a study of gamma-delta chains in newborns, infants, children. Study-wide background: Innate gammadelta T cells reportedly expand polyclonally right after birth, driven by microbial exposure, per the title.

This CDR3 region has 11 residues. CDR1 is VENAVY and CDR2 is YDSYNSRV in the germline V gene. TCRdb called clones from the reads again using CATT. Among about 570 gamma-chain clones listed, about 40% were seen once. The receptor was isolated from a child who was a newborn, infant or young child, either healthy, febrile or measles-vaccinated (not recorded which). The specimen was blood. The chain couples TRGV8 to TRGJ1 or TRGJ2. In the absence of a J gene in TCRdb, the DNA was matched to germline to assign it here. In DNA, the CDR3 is TGTGCCACCGGGGATTATTATAAGAAACTCTTT. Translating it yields CATGDYYKKLF.